The TCR beta chain described here comes from a study of OX40 agonist ivuxolimab in advanced cancers. Method: immunoSEQ multiplex PCR; TCRdb's copy keeps in-frame clones and lacks some. Seen here are around 77,000 clones, over 85% observed once, and the top ten hold 4% to 5%. Germline CDR1 is LNHNV and CDR2 is YYDKDF (reference sequence). This CDR3 contains 15 residues. V was clipped by 6 bases and J by 6 bases; unmatched bases: 8. The chain has TRBV15 and TRBJ1-5, with 10 nucleotides matching TRBD1. This clonotype was obtained from an adult with an advanced solid tumor such as melanoma, head and neck, liver or kidney cancer. The material sequenced was CD4+ or CD8+ T cells sorted from blood, taken in a trial of the OX40 agonist ivuxolimab. CDR3 loop: CATSAGQGNFQPQHF. CDR3 nucleotides: TGTGCCACCAGTGCGGGACAGGGGAATTTTCAGCCCCAGCATTTT.